One sample yielded the 3 T cell receptor beta chains listed below, sequenced in a study of identical twins. TCRdb used MiXCR to reprocess the 5' RACE reads, holding one entry per CDR3 protein. The table lists 1.5 million or so distinct CDR3 sequences, less than 35% of them singletons. The sequenced sample consisted of cord blood. Receptors originate from a newborn girl in good health.

The chain has TRBV28 and TRBJ1-1, with D unresolved. V dropped 6 bases and J dropped 1 base, with 9 bases sitting between them. The CDR3 contains 13 residues. Germline values: CDR1 MDHEN, CDR2 SYDVKM. The CDR3 loop is CASSSPTNTEAFF. The CDR3 DNA reads TGTGCCAGCAGCTCCCCGACGAACACTGAAGCTTTCTTT. Full variable domain (outside the CDR3, taken from reference TRBV28 and TRBJ1-1): DVKVTQSSRYLVKRTGEKVFLECVQDMDHENMFWYRQDPGLGLRLIYFSYDVKMKEKGDIPEGYSVSREKKERFSLILESASTNQTSMYLCASSSPTNTEAFFGQGTRLTVV.

This clonotype was detected a few times. As DNA, the CDR3 is TGTGCCATCAGTGAAAAACTAGCGGGAAGCTCCTACGAGCAGTACTTC. The encoded protein is CAISEKLAGSSYEQYF. This chain uses TRBV10-3 with TRBJ2-7; 10 bases agree with TRBD2. Germline V CDR1 and CDR2: ENHRY, SYGVKD. This CDR3 is built from 16 residues. The V and J ends lost 3 bases and 0 bases, in that order; junction bases with no gene match: 5.

There are a few counts of this clonotype. The genes are TRBV7-2 and TRBJ2-3, with 7 bases fitting TRBD2. Trimming at V came to 1 base and at J to 0 bases, leaving 7 bases not matched to a gene. Per germline, CDR1 SGHTA and CDR2 FQGNSA. The CDR3 contains 17 residues. DNA for the CDR3: TGTGCCAGCAGCTTAGGCGAACGGGGGGTTAGCACAGATACGCAGTATTTT. Its translation: CASSLGERGVSTDTQYF.